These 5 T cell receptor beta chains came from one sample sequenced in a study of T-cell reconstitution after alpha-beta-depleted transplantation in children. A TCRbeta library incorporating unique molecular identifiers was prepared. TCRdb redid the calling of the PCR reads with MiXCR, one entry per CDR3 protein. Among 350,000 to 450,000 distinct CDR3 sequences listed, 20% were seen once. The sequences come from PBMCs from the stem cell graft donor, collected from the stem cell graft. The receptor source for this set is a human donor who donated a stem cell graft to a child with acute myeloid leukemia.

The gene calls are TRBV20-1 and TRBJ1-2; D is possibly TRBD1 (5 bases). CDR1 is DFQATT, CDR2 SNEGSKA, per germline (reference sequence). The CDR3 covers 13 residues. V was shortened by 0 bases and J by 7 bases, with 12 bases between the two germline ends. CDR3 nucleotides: TGCAGTGCTAGAGATCAAAGGGACGCTGGCTACACCTTC. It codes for CSARDQRDAGYTF.

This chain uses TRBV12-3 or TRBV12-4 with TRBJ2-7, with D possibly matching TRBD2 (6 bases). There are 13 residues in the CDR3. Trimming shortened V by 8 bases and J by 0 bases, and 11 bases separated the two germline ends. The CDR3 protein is CASAGRISYEQYF. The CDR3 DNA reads TGTGCCAGCGCGGGGCGGATCTCCTACGAGCAGTACTTC.

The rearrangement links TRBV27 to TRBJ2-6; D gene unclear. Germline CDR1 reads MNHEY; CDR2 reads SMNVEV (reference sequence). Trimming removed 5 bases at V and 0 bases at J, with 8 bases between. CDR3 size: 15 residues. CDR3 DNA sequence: TGTGCCAGCAGTCAGCAATTCTCTGGGGCCAACGTCCTGACTTTC. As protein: CASSQQFSGANVLTF. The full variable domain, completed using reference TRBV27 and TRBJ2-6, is EAQVTQNPRYLITVTGKKLTVTCSQNMNHEYMSWYRQDPGLGLRQIYYSMNVEVTDKGDVPEGYKVSRKEKRNFPLILESPSPNQTSLYFCASSQQFSGANVLTFGAGSRLTVL.

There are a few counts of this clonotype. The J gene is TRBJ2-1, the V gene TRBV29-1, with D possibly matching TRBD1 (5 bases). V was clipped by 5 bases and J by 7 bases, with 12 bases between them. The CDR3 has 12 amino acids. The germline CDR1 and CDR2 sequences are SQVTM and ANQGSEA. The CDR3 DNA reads TGCAGCGTTAGACAGCGATATAATGAGCAGTTCTTC. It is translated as CSVRQRYNEQFF.

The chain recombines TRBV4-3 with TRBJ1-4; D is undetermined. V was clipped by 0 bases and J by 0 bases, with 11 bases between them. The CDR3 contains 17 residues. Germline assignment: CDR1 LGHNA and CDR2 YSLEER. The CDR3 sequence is CASSQEVEHATNEKLFF. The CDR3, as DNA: TGCGCCAGCAGCCAAGAGGTCGAACACGCAACTAATGAAAAACTGTTTTTT.